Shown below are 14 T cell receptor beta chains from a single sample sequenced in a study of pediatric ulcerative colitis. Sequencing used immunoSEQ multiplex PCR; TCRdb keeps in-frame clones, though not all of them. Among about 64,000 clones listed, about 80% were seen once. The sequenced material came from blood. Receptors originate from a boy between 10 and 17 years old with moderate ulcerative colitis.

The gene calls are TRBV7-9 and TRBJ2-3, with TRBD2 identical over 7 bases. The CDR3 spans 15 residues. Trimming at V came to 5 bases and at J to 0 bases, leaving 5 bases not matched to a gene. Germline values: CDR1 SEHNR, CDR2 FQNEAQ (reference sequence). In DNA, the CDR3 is TGTGCCAGCAGCAAAACGGGGGGTAGCACAGATACGCAGTATTTT. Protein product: CASSKTGGSTDTQYF.

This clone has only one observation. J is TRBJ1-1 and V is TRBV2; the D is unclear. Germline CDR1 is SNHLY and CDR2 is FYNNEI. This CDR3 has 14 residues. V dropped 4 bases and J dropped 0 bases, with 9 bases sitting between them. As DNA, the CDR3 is TGTGCCAGCAGTGCCCGGGTCTTGAACACTGAAGCTTTCTTT. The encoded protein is CASSARVLNTEAFF.

CDR3 amino acids: CASSLSRGSGNTIYF. The CDR3 DNA follows: TGTGCCAGCAGTTTATCAAGGGGCTCTGGAAACACCATATATTTT. The rearrangement uses TRBV27 and TRBJ1-3, with D perhaps TRBD1 (5 bases). Trimming cost V 0 bases and J 0 bases, with 6 bases left between them. The germline V gene has CDR1 MNHEY and CDR2 SMNVEV (reference sequence). The CDR3 runs 15 residues.

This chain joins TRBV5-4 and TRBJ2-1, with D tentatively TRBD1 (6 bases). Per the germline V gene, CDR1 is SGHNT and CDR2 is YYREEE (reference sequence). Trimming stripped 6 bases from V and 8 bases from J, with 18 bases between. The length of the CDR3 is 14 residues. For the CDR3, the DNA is TGTGCCAGCACCACAGGGTATCTCCACGATGAGCAGTTCTTC. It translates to CASTTGYLHDEQFF.

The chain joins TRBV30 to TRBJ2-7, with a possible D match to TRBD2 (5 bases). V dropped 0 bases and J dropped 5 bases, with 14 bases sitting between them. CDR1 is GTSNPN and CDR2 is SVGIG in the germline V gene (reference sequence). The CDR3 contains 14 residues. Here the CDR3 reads CAWSVGGSLDEQYF. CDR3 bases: TGTGCCTGGAGTGTCGGTGGGAGCCTGGACGAGCAGTACTTC.

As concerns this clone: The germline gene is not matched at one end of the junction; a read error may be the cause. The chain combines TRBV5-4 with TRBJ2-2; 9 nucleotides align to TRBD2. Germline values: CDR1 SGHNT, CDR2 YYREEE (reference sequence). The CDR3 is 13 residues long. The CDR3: CASSPKAGGVLFF. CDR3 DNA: TGTGCCAGCAGCCCCAAGGCGGGGGGGGTGCTGTTTTTT.

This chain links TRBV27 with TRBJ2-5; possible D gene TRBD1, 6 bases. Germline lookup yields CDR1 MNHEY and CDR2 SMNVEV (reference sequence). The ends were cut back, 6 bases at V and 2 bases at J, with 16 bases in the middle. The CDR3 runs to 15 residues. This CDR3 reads CASSLLGQGQETQYF. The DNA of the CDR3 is TGTGCCAGCAGCCTGCTGGGGCAGGGGCAAGAGACCCAGTACTTC.

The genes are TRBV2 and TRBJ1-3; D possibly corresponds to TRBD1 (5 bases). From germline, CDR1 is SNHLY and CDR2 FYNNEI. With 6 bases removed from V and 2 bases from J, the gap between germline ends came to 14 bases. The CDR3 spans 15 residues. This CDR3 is CASRPQGSTGNTIYF. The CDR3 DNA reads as TGTGCCAGCAGACCTCAGGGTAGTACTGGAAACACCATATATTTT.

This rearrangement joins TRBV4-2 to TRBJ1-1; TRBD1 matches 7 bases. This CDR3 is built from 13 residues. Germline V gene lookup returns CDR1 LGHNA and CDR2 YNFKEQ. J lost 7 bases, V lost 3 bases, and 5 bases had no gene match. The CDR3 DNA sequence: TGTGCCAGCAGCCAGACAGGGAATATTGAAGCTTTCTTT. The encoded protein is CASSQTGNIEAFF.

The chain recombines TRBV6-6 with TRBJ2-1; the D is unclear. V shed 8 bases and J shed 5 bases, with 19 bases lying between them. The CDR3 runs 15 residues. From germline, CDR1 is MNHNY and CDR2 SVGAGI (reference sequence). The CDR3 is CASRADGVLDNEQFF. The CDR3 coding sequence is TGTGCCAGCCGTGCGGACGGCGTTCTAGACAATGAGCAGTTCTTC.

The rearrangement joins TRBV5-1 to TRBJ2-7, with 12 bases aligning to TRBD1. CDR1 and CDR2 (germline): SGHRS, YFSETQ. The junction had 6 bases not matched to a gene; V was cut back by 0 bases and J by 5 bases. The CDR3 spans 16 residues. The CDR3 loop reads CASSLVVGTGGHEQYF. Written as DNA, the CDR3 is TGCGCCAGCAGCTTGGTTGTTGGGACAGGGGGCCACGAGCAGTACTTC.

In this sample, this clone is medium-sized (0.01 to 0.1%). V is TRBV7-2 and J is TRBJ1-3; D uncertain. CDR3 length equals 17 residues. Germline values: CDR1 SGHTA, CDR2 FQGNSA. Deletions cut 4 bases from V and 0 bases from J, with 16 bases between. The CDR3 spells CASSSPGAGFSGNTIYF. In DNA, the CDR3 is TGTGCCAGCAGCTCACCCGGTGCAGGCTTCTCTGGAAACACCATATATTTT.

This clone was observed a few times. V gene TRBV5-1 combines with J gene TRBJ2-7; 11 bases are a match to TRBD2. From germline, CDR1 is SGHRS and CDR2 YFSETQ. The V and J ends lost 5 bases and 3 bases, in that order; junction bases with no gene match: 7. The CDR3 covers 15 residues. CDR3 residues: CASSPGTSGFYEQYF. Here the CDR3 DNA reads TGCGCCAGCAGTCCCGGGACTAGCGGATTCTACGAGCAGTACTTC.

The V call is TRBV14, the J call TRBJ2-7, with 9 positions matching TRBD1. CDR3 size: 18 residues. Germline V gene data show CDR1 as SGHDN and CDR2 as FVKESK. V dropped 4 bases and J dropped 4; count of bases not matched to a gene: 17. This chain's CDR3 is CASSLTDRGRLNPYEQYF. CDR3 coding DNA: TGTGCCAGCAGCCTTACGGACAGGGGTCGTCTTAATCCTTACGAGCAGTACTTC.